The clone carrying this T cell receptor beta chain was picked up many times. The sample's time point: healthy volunteer bleed at 6 weeks. Unfractionated whole blood was the source from which total RNA was extracted. This sample is drawn from a study of human T cells and chemical hapten exposure. Losses at the gene ends were 5 bases for V and 4 bases for J; bases not matched to a gene: 9. The germline V gene has CDR1 MNHEY and CDR2 SMNVEV (reference sequence). This CDR3 contains 15 residues. The library attached unique molecular identifiers to individual cDNA molecules. TCRdb independently ran MiXCR on the RACE reads; one entry per CDR3 protein. The sample shows 40,000 to 45,000 distinct CDR3 sequences, about 3.7% of them seen only once.

This chain links TRBV27 with TRBJ1-2; 8 positions match TRBD1. The sequenced sample consisted of whole blood. This TCR came from a human donor in good health. Some clones in this sample may be carry-over from other donors' samples. Here the CDR3 reads CASSPGGSRTYGYTF. CDR3 nucleotide sequence: TGTGCCAGCAGTCCAGGGGGCAGCAGGACCTATGGCTACACCTTC.